The clone carrying this T cell receptor beta chain has a count of ten or more. The antigen is unknown. The data derive from a study of T-cell reconstitution after alpha-beta-depleted transplantation in children. The TCRbeta library was prepared with unique molecular identifiers. In TCRdb, the PCR reads were re-called with MiXCR into one record per CDR3 protein. The table has 490,000 or so distinct CDR3 sequences, over 9.5% seen once; the top ten hold 2%. Overall study results and limits: Several hundred expanded graft clones reportedly were the source of alpha-beta T cells about two months after transplant. One year post-transplant, T-cell counts and diversity were largely derived from T cells produced anew. Some patients' high day-60 TCRbeta diversity was traced to surviving recipient T cells and thymic progenitors.

Trimming left V 4 bases short and J 9 bases short, with 16 bases between. This CDR3 contains 14 residues. Germline values: CDR1 SGHVS, CDR2 FQNEAQ. The sample in question was PBMCs, obtained before TCRalphabeta/CD19-depleted stem cell transplant. The TCR comes from a child aged 2-15 years with inherited bone marrow failure, due to receive a stem cell transplant. The gene calls are TRBV7-8 and TRBJ2-1, with D perhaps matching TRBD1 (6 bases). The CDR3 region is CASSSRDIGGEQFF. The CDR3 DNA is TGTGCCAGCAGCTCCCGGGACATTGGGGGTGAGCAGTTCTTC.